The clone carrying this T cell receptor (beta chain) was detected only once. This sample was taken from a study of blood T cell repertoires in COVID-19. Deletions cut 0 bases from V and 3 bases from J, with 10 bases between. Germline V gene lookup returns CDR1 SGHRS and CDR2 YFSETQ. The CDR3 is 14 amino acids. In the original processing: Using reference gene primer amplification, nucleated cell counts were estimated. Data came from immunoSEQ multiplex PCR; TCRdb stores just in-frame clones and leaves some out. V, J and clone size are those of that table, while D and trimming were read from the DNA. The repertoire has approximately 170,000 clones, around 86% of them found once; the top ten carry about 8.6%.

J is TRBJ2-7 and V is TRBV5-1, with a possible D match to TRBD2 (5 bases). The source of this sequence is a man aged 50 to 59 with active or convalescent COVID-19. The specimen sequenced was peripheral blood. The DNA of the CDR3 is TGCGCCAGCAGCTTGGAGGGAAGCGGCTACGAGCAGTACTTC. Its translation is CASSLEGSGYEQYF. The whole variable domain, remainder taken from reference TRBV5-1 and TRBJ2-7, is KAGVTQTPRYLIKTRGQQVTLSCSPISGHRSVSWYQQTPGQGLQFLFEYFSETQRNKGNFPGRFSGRQFSNSRSEMNVSTLELGDSALYLCASSLEGSGYEQYFGPGTRLTVT.